One sample yielded the 23 T cell receptor beta chains listed below, sequenced in a study of T-cell reconstitution after alpha-beta-depleted transplantation in children. The TCRbeta library incorporated unique molecular identifiers. A single record per CDR3 protein comes from TCRdb applying MiXCR to the PCR reads. The table includes roughly 340,000 distinct CDR3 sequences, 16% detected once. The sample consisted of PBMCs, mostly from graft donor cells, taken 360 days after TCRalphabeta/CD19-depleted stem cell transplant. The receptors were gathered from a male patient under 10 years old who had a stem cell transplant for acute lymphoblastic leukemia, so the T cells may come from the graft donor.

This chain joins TRBV11-2 and TRBJ2-7; D gene uncertain. CDR1 and CDR2 from the germline V gene are SGHAT and FQNNGV. CDR3 length: 12 amino acids. Trimming removed 1 base from V and 4 bases from J, with 5 bases in between. CDR3 nucleotides: TGTGCCAGCAGCTTAGTGGAGTACGAGCAGTACTTC. Translation: CASSLVEYEQYF.

The chain has TRBV7-9 and TRBJ2-5; D unresolved. Germline V CDR1 and CDR2: SEHNR, FQNEAQ (reference sequence). The V end was cut by 1 base, the J end by 3 bases, with 12 bases between. The CDR3 runs 15 residues. CDR3 DNA sequence: TGTGCCAGCAGCTTAGTCTTCGGAGAAGAAGAGACCCAGTACTTC. Translated: CASSLVFGEEETQYF.

A word on this clonotype: A read error may be the cause here, since a much bigger clone is one base away. This rearrangement joins TRBV29-1 to TRBJ1-2; D uncertain. Germline V lookup: CDR1 SQVTM, CDR2 ANQGSEA. The length of the CDR3 is 11 residues. CDR3 DNA: TGCAGCGTTGAAATAGGCTATGGCTACATCTTC. Its translation is CSVEIGYGYIF.

This chain joins TRBV24-1 and TRBJ2-4; D is possibly TRBD1 (6 bases). Germline V gives CDR1 KGHDR, CDR2 SFDVKD. This CDR3 comprises 17 residues. V was shortened by 2 bases and J by 0 bases, with 13 bases between the two germline ends. The CDR3 region has the DNA TGTGCCACCAGTGATTGTGGACAGTGCCAAGCCAAAAACATTCAGTACTTC. The encoded protein is CATSDCGQCQAKNIQYF.

There are many counts of this clonotype. The chain carries TRBV7-2 and TRBJ2-7, with D unresolved. Trimming pared 3 bases from V and 0 bases from J, leaving 12 bases between. CDR1 is SGHTA, CDR2 FQGNSA, per germline. The CDR3 covers 15 residues. As DNA, the CDR3 is TGTGCCAGCAGCTTTCGGGTGGCGAGCTCCTACGAGCAGTACTTC. Translation: CASSFRVASSYEQYF. Drawing the rest from reference TRBV7-2 and TRBJ2-7, the complete variable domain is GAGVSQSPSNKVTEKGKDVELRCDPISGHTALYWYRQSLGQGLEFLIYFQGNSAPDKSGLPSDRFSAERTGGSVSTLTIQRTQQEDSAVYLCASSFRVASSYEQYFGPGTRLTVT.

The V call is TRBV10-3, the J call TRBJ2-7; 10 bases match TRBD2. V lost 0 bases, J lost 3 bases, and 17 bases stayed unmatched. This CDR3 region has 20 residues. Germline-derived CDR1 and CDR2 are ENHRY and SYGVKD. Here the CDR3 reads CAISESGVFRTSGVLYEQYF. The CDR3 nucleotides are TGTGCCATCAGTGAGTCGGGGGTGTTCAGGACTAGCGGTGTACTCTACGAGCAGTACTTC.

V is TRBV7-8 and J is TRBJ2-4, with TRBD2 matching over 7 bases. V lost 5 bases, J lost 0 bases, and 4 bases stayed unmatched. CDR1 and CDR2 (germline): SGHVS, FQNEAQ. The CDR3 is made up of 15 amino acids. The CDR3 bases are TGTGCCAGCAGCCAAGCGGGACTAGCCAAAAACATTCAGTACTTC. Translating gives CASSQAGLAKNIQYF.

This clonotype was detected a few times. The chain is built from TRBV6-2 or TRBV6-3 and TRBJ2-2; D gene ambiguous. Between the trimmed V and J ends, which lost 6 bases and 4 bases, there was a span of 18 bases. The CDR3 is 16 amino acids. The V gene's germline CDR1 is MNHEY and CDR2 SVGEGT. CDR3 nucleotides: TGTGCCAGCAGATCCGTCGAAAGGGCGAGCACCGGGGAGCTGTTTTTT. This gives the protein CASRSVERASTGELFF.

This clonotype was detected only a few times. This chain connects TRBV7-9 to TRBJ2-3, with D perhaps given as TRBD1 or TRBD2 (6 bases each). Between the trimmed V and J ends, which lost 8 bases and 4 bases, there was a span of 13 bases. The CDR3 spans 13 residues. The V gene's germline CDR1 is SEHNR and CDR2 FQNEAQ (reference sequence). The CDR3 DNA sequence: TGTGCCAGCGGTAGGGGGGAGGCAGATACGCAGTATTTT. Translating it yields CASGRGEADTQYF.

This clonotype occurred a few times. The chain has TRBV12-3 or TRBV12-4 and TRBJ2-2; D call uncertain. CDR3 length: 12 amino acids. V was shortened by 6 bases and J by 3 bases, with 5 bases between the two germline ends. The chain's CDR3 is CASRPYTGELFF. CDR3 DNA: TGTGCCAGCAGACCATACACCGGGGAGCTGTTTTTT.

There are a few counts of this clonotype. The V gene is TRBV30, the J gene TRBJ2-1; no definite D call. There are 11 residues in the CDR3. V was clipped by 4 bases and J by 7 bases, with 8 bases between them. Germline V CDR1 and CDR2: GTSNPN, SVGIG (reference sequence). The CDR3 protein is CAWNWENEQFF. The CDR3 DNA is TGTGCCTGGAATTGGGAAAATGAGCAGTTCTTC.

This clonotype has more than one count but fewer than ten. The gene calls are TRBV29-1 and TRBJ2-2; D call uncertain. The CDR3 has 12 residues. Trimming left V 5 bases short and J 3 bases short, with 7 bases between. From germline, CDR1 is SQVTM and CDR2 ANQGSEA. CDR3 bases: TGCAGCGTTCCCGGATACACCGGGGAGCTGTTTTTT. Translating it yields CSVPGYTGELFF.

This clonotype was counted only a few times. The chain employs TRBV2 and TRBJ2-2; 8 bases are a match to TRBD2. V shed 6 bases, J shed 0 bases, and the junction held 6 bases outside the gene matches. The CDR3 has 16 amino acids. Germline V gives CDR1 SNHLY, CDR2 FYNNEI. The CDR3 nucleotides are TGTGCCAGCAGCCGCACTAGCGGCCCGAACACCGGGGAGCTGTTTTTT. Translating gives CASSRTSGPNTGELFF.

The chain uses TRBV20-1 and TRBJ1-2, with no clear D. Trimming removed 3 bases at V and 4 bases at J, with 9 bases between. The CDR3 covers 12 residues. Germline V lookup: CDR1 DFQATT, CDR2 SNEGSKA (reference sequence). In DNA, the CDR3 is TGCAGTGCTAGTTACAGATTCTATGGCTACACCTTC. Its translation is CSASYRFYGYTF.

The chain is built from TRBV27 and TRBJ2-7; the match to TRBD2 covers 7 bases. The V and J ends lost 6 bases and 1 base, in that order; junction bases with no gene match: 3. The CDR3 consists of 13 residues. CDR1 MNHEY and CDR2 SMNVEV come from the germline V gene (reference sequence). The CDR3 loop is CASREAGSYEQYF. CDR3 nucleotide sequence: TGTGCCAGCAGGGAAGCGGGGTCCTACGAGCAGTACTTC.

The V call is TRBV6-1, the J call TRBJ2-2, with 8 nucleotides matching TRBD2. V trimming: 7 bases; J trimming: 7 bases; junction bases outside the gene matches: 14. This CDR3 region has 16 residues. Germline assignment: CDR1 MNHNS and CDR2 SASEGT. CDR3 amino acids: CASIGVSGGPNGELFF. The CDR3 coding sequence is TGTGCCAGCATAGGAGTCTCGGGAGGGCCAAACGGGGAGCTGTTTTTT.

This clonotype was counted a few times. The J gene is TRBJ2-1, the V gene TRBV4-2; D is ambiguous. CDR3 size: 13 residues. Between the trimmed V and J ends, which lost 0 bases and 6 bases, there was a span of 6 bases. Germline V gene sequence: CDR1 LGHNA, CDR2 YNFKEQ. CDR3 in DNA: TGTGCCAGCAGCCAAGATGGCCTCAATGAGCAGTTCTTC. This sequence encodes CASSQDGLNEQFF.

This clonotype was detected only a few times. The chain recombines TRBV12-3 or TRBV12-4 with TRBJ1-1, with D hard to call. V was cut by 0 bases and J by 7 bases, with 12 bases left in between. The CDR3 consists of 14 residues. In nucleotides, the CDR3 is TGTGCCAGCAGTTTAGCGACTACCGGGGTTGAAGCTTTCTTT. This translates into CASSLATTGVEAFF.

Here the CDR3 reads CASSLYGGSTDTQYF. The CDR3 nucleotides are TGCGCCAGCAGCCTTTACGGCGGTAGCACAGATACGCAGTATTTT. V gene TRBV5-1 combines with J gene TRBJ2-3; D is ambiguous. Germline V gene sequence: CDR1 SGHRS, CDR2 YFSETQ. Trimming took off 4 bases at V and 0 bases at J, with 12 bases between the two ends. This CDR3 contains 15 residues. Supplemented by reference TRBV5-1 and TRBJ2-3, the full variable domain reads KAGVTQTPRYLIKTRGQQVTLSCSPISGHRSVSWYQQTPGQGLQFLFEYFSETQRNKGNFPGRFSGRQFSNSRSEMNVSTLELGDSALYLCASSLYGGSTDTQYFGPGTRLTVL.

This clonotype was seen only once. This chain connects TRBV5-1 to TRBJ2-7; 8 bases are a match to TRBD1. The trim removed 0 bases at V and 7 bases at J, leaving 15 bases unmatched. The CDR3 loop spans 17 amino acids. From germline, CDR1 is SGHRS and CDR2 YFSETQ. CDR3 protein: CASSLAARAGGLGEQYF. CDR3 DNA: TGCGCCAGCAGCTTGGCCGCCCGGGCAGGGGGCCTCGGGGAGCAGTACTTC.

The V and J genes are TRBV28 and TRBJ1-5; D ambiguous. This CDR3 region has 13 residues. CDR1 MDHEN and CDR2 SYDVKM come from the germline V gene. V lost 3 bases to trimming and J lost 6 bases, with 9 bases between them. The CDR3 spells CASSFFPAQPQHF. The CDR3 DNA follows: TGTGCCAGCAGTTTTTTCCCGGCTCAGCCCCAGCATTTT.

The chain carries TRBV12-3 or TRBV12-4 and TRBJ2-3; D is undetermined. The CDR3 is 13 amino acids. V lost 6 bases and J 2 bases, leaving 9 bases between the germline ends. The CDR3 DNA reads TGTGCCAGCAGAACTACAGCCACAGATACGCAGTATTTT. As protein: CASRTTATDTQYF.

V is TRBV11-1 and J is TRBJ2-5; TRBD1 matches 8 bases. This CDR3 is built from 16 residues. V lost 3 bases and J lost 7; bases outside the gene matches: 13. The V gene's germline CDR1 is SGHAT and CDR2 FQDESV (reference sequence). The CDR3 region has the DNA TGTGCCAGCAGCTTGGGAGGACAGGGCCGGGTAGGGACCCAGTACTTC. Its protein product is CASSLGGQGRVGTQYF. Full variable domain (rest looked up from reference TRBV11-1 and TRBJ2-5): EAEVAQSPRYKITEKSQAVAFWCDPISGHATLYWYRQILGQGPELLVQFQDESVVDDSQLPKDRFSAERLKGVDSTLKIQPAELGDSAMYLCASSLGGQGRVGTQYFGPGTRLLVL.